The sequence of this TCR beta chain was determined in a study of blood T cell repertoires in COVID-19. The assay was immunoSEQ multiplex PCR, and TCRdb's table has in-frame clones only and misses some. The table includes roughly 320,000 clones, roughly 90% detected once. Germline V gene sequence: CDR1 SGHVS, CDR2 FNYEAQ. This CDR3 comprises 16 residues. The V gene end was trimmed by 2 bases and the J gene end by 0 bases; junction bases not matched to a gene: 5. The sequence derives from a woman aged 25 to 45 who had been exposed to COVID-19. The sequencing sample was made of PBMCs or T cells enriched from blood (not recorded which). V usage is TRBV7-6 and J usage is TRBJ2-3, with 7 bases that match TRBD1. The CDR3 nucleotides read TGTGCCAGCAGCTTAAGACAGGGCTTTAGCACAGATACGCAGTATTTT. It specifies CASSLRQGFSTDTQYF.